This T cell receptor beta chain was retrieved from a study of shared clonotypes between healthy human individuals. General study points: Clonotype sharing among donors likely depends on sequencing depth.

The CD4+ fraction was divided into a CD45RA+ naive subset and a CD45RA-negative memory subset. TCRdb's table, derived via immunoSEQ multiplex PCR, lists solely in-frame clones and lacks some. This table holds roughly 1,000,000 clones, about four fifths found once. Germline lookup yields CDR1 SSHAT and CDR2 FNYEAQ (reference sequence). The CDR3 is 13 residues long. The V end was cut by 1 base, the J end by 7 bases, with 11 bases between. A remark on this clone: The antigen remains undetermined.

The rearrangement joins TRBV7-7 to TRBJ2-7, with a tentative D call TRBD1 (5 bases). Sequenced input: memory CD4+ T cells from PBMCs. Subset described: CD45RA-negative fraction. The clonotype originates from a man younger than 30 in good health. Some clones in this sample may be carry-over from other donors' samples. CDR3 protein: CASSLVVAGEQYF. In nucleotides, the CDR3 is TGTGCCAGCAGCTTAGTGGTAGCAGGGGAGCAGTACTTC.